Many counts were recorded for the clone carrying this T cell receptor beta chain. Its cognate antigen is unknown. The record originates from a study of T cells in Graves' hyperthyroidism and ophthalmopathy. Germline V lookup: CDR1 MDHEN, CDR2 SYDVKM. The V segment lost 7 bases and the J segment 6 bases; nucleotides outside the gene matches: 8. This CDR3 contains 14 residues. Amplification of TCR beta CDR3 regions used RNA as the template. HTBI primers were used for first-round RT-PCR of the TCR CDR3. TCRdb fed the multiplex PCR reads into MiXCR, producing one record per CDR3 protein. The sample includes about 610,000 distinct CDR3 sequences, 14% to 15% of them seen just once. Study-wide results and limits: For ophthalmopathy, model prediction preceded onset by a median about 6 months.

The PBMCs were taken from around 10 ml of fresh peripheral blood. This clonotype was obtained from a woman between 40 and 50 years old with Graves' ophthalmopathy. The gene calls are TRBV28 and TRBJ2-7, with 11 bases lining up with TRBD2. Sequenced sample: blood. The CDR3: CASMLSGRASEQYF. DNA of the CDR3: TGTGCCAGCATGCTTAGCGGGAGGGCCTCCGAGCAGTACTTC.